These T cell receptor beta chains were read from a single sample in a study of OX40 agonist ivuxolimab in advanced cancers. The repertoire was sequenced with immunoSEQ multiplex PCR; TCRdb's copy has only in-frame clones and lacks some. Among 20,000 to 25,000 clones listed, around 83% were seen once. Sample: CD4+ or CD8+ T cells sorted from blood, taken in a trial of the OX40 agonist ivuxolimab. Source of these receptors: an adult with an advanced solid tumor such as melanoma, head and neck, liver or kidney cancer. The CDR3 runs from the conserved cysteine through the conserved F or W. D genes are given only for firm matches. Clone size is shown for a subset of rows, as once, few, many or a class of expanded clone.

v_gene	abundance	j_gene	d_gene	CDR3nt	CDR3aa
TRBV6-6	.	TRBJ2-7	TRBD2	TGTGCCAGCAGTTCCCCGGGACTAGCGAACTACGAGCAGTACTTC	CASSSPGLANYEQYF
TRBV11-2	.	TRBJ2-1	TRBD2	TGTGCCAGCAGCTTAGGTCGGGGAGGGCCCTTTGAGCAGTTCTTC	CASSLGRGGPFEQFF
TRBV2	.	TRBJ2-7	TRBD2	TGTGCCGGCGGACTAGCTGCCGAGCAGTACTTC	CAGGLAAEQYF
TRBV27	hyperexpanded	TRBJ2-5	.	TGTGCCAGCCAGCAGTTTTGGCCCAGTGGGGAGACCCAGTACTTC	CASQQFWPSGETQYF
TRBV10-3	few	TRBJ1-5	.	TGTGCCATCAGTGAGTTTAGGGATCCCCTATCCGATAGCAATCAGCCCCAGCATTTT	CAISEFRDPLSDSNQPQHF
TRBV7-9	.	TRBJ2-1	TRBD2	TGTGCCAGCAGCTTACCGGGAGGGCCCGGGTTCTTC	CASSLPGGPGFF
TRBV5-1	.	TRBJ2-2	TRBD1	TGCGCCAGCAGCAGCGGGACAGGGGTTATCACCGGGGAGCTGTTTTTT	CASSSGTGVITGELFF
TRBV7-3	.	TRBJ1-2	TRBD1	TGTGCCAGCAGTCCGGGACAGTCTGGCTATGGCTACACCTTC	CASSPGQSGYGYTF
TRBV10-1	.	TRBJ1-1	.	TGCGCCAGCAGTGAGTCGGGGTATGGTACTGAAGCTTTCTTT	CASSESGYGTEAFF
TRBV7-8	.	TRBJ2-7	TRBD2	TGTGCCAGCAGAGAACTAGCGATCCTATCTGGTGAGCAGTACTTC	CASRELAILSGEQYF
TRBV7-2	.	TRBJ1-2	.	TGTACCAGCAGCCCTCAGGAGGGAAATGGCTACACCTTC	CTSSPQEGNGYTF
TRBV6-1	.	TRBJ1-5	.	TGTGCCAGCAGTGGTCAGGGGCATCAGCCCCAGCATTTT	CASSGQGHQPQHF
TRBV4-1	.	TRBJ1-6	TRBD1	TGCGCCAGCAGCCAAGGAACAGGGGGCCGGGCGAATTCACCCCTCCACTTT	CASSQGTGGRANSPLHF
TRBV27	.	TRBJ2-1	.	TGTGCCAGCAGTTTAAAAAGGCTAAACAATGAGCAGTTCTTC	CASSLKRLNNEQFF
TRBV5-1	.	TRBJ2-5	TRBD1	TGCGCCAGCAGCTTAAGGTCCGGGACAGGAACCAAGACCCAGTACTTC	CASSLRSGTGTKTQYF
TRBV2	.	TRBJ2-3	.	TGTGCCAGCAGGTTAGGCACAGATACGCAGTATTTT	CASRLGTDTQYF
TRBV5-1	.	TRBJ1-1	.	TGCGCCAGCAGCCGCGGCTGGGGCCCTACTGAAGCTTTCTTT	CASSRGWGPTEAFF
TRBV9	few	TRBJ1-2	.	TGTGCCAGCAGTCCCCTTGAATCGGGGGGCGGTGGCTACACCTTC	CASSPLESGGGGYTF
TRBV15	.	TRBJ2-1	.	TGTGCCACCAGCAGGGCCTTAGGGAGTTCCTCCTACAATGAGCAGTTCTTC	CATSRALGSSSYNEQFF
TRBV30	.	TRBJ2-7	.	TGTGCCTGGAGTGGCGGCAGGGGGGGATACGAGCAGTACTTC	CAWSGGRGGYEQYF
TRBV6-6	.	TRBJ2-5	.	TGTGCCACTTCATCGAGGTGGGGAGAGACCCAGTACTTC	CATSSRWGETQYF
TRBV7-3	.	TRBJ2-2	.	TGTGCCAGCAGCCAAGATCATCCCCCCATTGTGGGCACCGGGGAGCTGTTTTTT	CASSQDHPPIVGTGELFF
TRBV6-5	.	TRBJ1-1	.	TGTGCCAGCAGTTCCGCGGGGGGAGGGAACACTGAAGCTTTCTTT	CASSSAGGGNTEAFF
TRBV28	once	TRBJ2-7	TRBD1	TGTGCCAGCAGTCCTGCAAGGGGGCTTAACGAGCAGTACTTC	CASSPARGLNEQYF
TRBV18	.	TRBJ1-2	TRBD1	TGTGCCAGCTCACCAGTGGACAGGGGGAACTATGGCTACACCTTC	CASSPVDRGNYGYTF
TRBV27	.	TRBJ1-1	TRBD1	TGTGCCAGCAGTGGGACAGGGGCAATGGAAGCTTTCTTT	CASSGTGAMEAFF
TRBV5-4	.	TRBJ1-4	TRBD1	TGTGCCAGCAGCCGGTGGGTCCAGGGGGCAGAGGAAAAACTGTTTTTT	CASSRWVQGAEEKLFF
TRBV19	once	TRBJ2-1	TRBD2	TGTGCCAGTAGTATAGATTTACTAGCGGGGGTGCAGTTCTTC	CASSIDLLAGVQFF
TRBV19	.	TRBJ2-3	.	TGTGCCAGTCGGCGGAGGGGCGCCGATACGCAGTATTTT	CASRRRGADTQYF
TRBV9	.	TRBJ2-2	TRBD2	TGTGCCAGCAGCATACAAACCCCGGGACTAGCGGGGGGGCTAGGCACCGGGGAGCTGTTTTTT	CASSIQTPGLAGGLGTGELFF
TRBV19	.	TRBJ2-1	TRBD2	TGTGCCAGTAGTATAGCACGCGGGAGTTACAATGAGCAGTTCTTC	CASSIARGSYNEQFF
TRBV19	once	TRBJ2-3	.	TGTGCCAGTAGTCGTACACGGCCCGGAGGTACAGATACGCAGTATTTT	CASSRTRPGGTDTQYF
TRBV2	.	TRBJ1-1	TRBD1	TGTGCCAGCAGTGAGGACAGGGGGCGACCTGAAGCTTTCTTT	CASSEDRGRPEAFF
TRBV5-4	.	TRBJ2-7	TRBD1	TGTGCCAGCAGCTCCGGGACAGGGGACGAGCAGTACTTC	CASSSGTGDEQYF
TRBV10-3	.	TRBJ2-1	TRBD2	TGTGCCATCAGTGAGCCAGGACTAGCAGACTCCTACAATGAGCAGTTCTTC	CAISEPGLADSYNEQFF
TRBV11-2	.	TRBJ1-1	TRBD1	TGTGCCAGCAGCTTGCCACGACAGGGGGCGAGGGACACTGAAGCTTTCTTT	CASSLPRQGARDTEAFF
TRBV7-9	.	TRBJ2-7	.	TGTGCCAGCAGCTCAACAGGGATACCCTACGAGCAGTACTTC	CASSSTGIPYEQYF
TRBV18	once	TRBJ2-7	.	TGTGCCAGCTCACCACGGCTGGGCCAGACTAGCTACGAGCAGTACTTC	CASSPRLGQTSYEQYF
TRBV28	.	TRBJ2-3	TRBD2	TGTGCCAGCATGGCGGGAGGCTTCACAGATACGCAGTATTTT	CASMAGGFTDTQYF
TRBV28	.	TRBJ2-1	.	TGTGCCAGCAGTAAAGCGACTAGTTCGATCCACAATGAGCAGTTCTTC	CASSKATSSIHNEQFF
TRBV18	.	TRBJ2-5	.	TGTGCCAGCTCTCACAACAGGGAGACCCAGTACTTC	CASSHNRETQYF
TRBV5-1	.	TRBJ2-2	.	TGCGCCAGCAGCTCAAATTACGGGGAGCTGTTTTTT	CASSSNYGELFF
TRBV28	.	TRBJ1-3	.	TGTGCCAGCAGTTTTTGGAGCGGAAACACCATATATTTT	CASSFWSGNTIYF
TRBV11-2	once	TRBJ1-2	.	TGTGCCAGCAGCTTGCTAGGGACCGCCGGTTTTGGTGGCTACACCTTC	CASSLLGTAGFGGYTF
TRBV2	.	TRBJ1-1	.	TGTGCCAGCAGTGATCGGGCAGGGTTCAACACTGAAGCTTTCTTT	CASSDRAGFNTEAFF
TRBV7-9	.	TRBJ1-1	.	TGTGCCAGCAGCTTGAATACTGAAGCTTTCTTT	CASSLNTEAFF
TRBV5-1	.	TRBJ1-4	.	TGCGCCAGCAGCTTGGCCAATTACTTTCCGGATGAAAAACTGTTTTTT	CASSLANYFPDEKLFF
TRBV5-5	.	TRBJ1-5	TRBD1	TGTGCCAGCAGCTTGTACAGGGGCGATAGCAATCAGCCCCAGCATTTT	CASSLYRGDSNQPQHF
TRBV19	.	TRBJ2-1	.	TGTGCCAGTAGTAATACCCGTGAGCAGTTCTTC	CASSNTREQFF
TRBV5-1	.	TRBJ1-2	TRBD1	TGCGCCAGCAGCTTGGCCGGGGGGACAGGGACACAATCTGGCTACACCTTC	CASSLAGGTGTQSGYTF
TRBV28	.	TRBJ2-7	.	TGTGCCAGCAGGGCCCTTCGGGAGTACGGCGAGCAGTACTTC	CASRALREYGEQYF
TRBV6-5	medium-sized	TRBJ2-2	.	TGTGCCAGCCTCACTCCGGACACCGGGGAGCTGTTTTTT	CASLTPDTGELFF
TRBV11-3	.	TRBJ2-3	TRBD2	TGTGCCAGCAGCTCCGGGACTAGCGGGCGTCAGTATTTT	CASSSGTSGRQYF
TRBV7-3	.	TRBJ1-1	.	TGTGCCAGCAGCTTAATGGGGGGCACTGAAGCTTTCTTT	CASSLMGGTEAFF
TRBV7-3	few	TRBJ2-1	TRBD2	TGTGCCAGCAGCTTCGGACTAGCGGGAAATGAGCAGTTCTTC	CASSFGLAGNEQFF
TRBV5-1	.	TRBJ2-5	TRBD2	TGCGCCAGCAGCAGGTATAGCGGGGACCAAGAGACCCAGTACTTC	CASSRYSGDQETQYF
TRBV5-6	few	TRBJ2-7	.	TGTGCCAGCAGCTTGGTAGGGGGGGACCACTACGAGCAGTACTTC	CASSLVGGDHYEQYF